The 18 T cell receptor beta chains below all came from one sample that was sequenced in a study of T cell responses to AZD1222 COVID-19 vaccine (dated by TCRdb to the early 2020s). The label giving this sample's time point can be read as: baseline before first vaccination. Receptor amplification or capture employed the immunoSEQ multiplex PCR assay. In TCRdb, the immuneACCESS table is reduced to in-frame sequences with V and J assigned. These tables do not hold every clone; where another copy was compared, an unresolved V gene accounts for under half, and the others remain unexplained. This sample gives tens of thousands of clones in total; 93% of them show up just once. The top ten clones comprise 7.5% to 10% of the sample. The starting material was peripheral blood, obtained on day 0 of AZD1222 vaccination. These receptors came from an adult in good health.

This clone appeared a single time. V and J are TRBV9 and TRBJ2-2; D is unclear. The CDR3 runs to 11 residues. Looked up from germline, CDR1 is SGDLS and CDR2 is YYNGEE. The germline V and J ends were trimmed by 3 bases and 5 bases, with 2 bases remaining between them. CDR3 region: CASSATGELFF. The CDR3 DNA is TGTGCCAGCAGCGCAACCGGGGAGCTGTTTTTT.

The CDR3 protein is CASSPGLLQETQYF. CDR3 nucleotides: TGTGCCAGCTCCCCCGGGCTTCTTCAAGAGACCCAGTACTTC. The chain is built from TRBV2 and TRBJ2-5; D gene ambiguous. CDR1 SNHLY and CDR2 FYNNEI come from the germline V gene. Deletions cut 8 bases from V and 2 bases from J, with 15 bases between. This CDR3 region has 14 residues.

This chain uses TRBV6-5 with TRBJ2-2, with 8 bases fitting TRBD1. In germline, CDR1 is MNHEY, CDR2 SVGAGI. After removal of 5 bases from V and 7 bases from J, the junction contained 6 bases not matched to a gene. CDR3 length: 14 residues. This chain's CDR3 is CASSPQGAIGELFF. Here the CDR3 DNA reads TGTGCCAGCAGTCCGCAGGGGGCGATCGGGGAGCTGTTTTTT.

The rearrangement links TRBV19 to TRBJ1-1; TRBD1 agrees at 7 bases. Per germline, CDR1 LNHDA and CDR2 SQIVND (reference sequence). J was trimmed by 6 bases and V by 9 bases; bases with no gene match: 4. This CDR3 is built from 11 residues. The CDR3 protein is CASQGVAEAFF. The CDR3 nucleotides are TGTGCCAGCCAGGGGGTTGCTGAAGCTTTCTTT.

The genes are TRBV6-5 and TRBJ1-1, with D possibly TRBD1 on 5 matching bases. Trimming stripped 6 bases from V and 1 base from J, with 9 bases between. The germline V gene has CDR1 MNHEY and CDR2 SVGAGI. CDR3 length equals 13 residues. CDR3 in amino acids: CASSTRGNTEAFF. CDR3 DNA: TGTGCCAGCAGCACGAGGGGGAACACTGAAGCTTTCTTT.

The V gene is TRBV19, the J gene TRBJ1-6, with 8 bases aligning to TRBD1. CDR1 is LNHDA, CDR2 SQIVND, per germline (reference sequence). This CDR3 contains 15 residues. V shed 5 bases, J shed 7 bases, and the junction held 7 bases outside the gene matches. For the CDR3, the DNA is TGTGCCAGTAGTGGCAGGGGGCGCGGGAATTCACCCCTCCACTTT. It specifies CASSGRGRGNSPLHF.

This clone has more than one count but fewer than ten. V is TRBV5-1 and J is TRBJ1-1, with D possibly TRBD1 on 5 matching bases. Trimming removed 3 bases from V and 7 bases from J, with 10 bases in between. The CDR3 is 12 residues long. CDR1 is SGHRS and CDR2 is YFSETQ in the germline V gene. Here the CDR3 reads CASSWGGDEAFF. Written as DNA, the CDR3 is TGCGCCAGCAGCTGGGGCGGAGATGAAGCTTTCTTT.

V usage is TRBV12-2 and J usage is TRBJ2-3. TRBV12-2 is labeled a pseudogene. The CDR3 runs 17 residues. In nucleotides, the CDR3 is TGTGCAAGTCGCTCTACGGACCCACCGCTTAGCACAGATACGCAGTATTTT. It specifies CASRSTDPPLSTDTQYF.

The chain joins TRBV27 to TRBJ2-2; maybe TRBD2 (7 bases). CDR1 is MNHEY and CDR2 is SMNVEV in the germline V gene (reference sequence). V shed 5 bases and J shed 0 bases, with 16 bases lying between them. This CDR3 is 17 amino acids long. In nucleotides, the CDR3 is TGTGCCAGCAGTCCCGTGGGAGGGGGACCGAACACCGGGGAGCTGTTTTTT. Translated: CASSPVGGGPNTGELFF.

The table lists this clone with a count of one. CDR3 loop: CASSLDTYEQYF. The CDR3 DNA follows: TGTGCCAGCAGCTTAGATACCTACGAGCAGTACTTC. The chain carries TRBV11-2 and TRBJ2-7, with D unclear. Germline CDR1 is SGHAT and CDR2 is FQNNGV. With 0 bases removed from V and 2 bases from J, the gap between germline ends came to 2 bases. There are 12 residues in the CDR3.

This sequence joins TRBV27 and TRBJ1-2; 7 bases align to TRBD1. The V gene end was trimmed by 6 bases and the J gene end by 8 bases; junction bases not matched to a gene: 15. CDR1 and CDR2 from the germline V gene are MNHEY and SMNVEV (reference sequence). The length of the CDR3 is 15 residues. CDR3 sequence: CASSPEPDRSGGYTF. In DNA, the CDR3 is TGTGCCAGCAGCCCAGAGCCGGACAGGTCTGGGGGCTACACCTTC.

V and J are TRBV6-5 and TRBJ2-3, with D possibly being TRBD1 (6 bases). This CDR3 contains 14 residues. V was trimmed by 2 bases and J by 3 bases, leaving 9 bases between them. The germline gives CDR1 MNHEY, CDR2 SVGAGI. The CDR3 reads CASSYHRETDTQYF. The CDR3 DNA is TGTGCCAGCAGTTACCACAGGGAGACAGATACGCAGTATTTT.

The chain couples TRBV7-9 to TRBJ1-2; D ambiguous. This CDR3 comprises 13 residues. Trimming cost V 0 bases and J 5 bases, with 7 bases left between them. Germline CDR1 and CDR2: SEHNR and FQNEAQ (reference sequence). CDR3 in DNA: TGTGCCAGCAGCTTAGCGCAGGTTTATGGCTACACCTTC. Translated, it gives CASSLAQVYGYTF.

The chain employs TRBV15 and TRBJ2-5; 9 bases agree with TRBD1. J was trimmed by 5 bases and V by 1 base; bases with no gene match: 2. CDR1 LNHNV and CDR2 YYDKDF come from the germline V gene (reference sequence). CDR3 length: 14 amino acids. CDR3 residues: CATSRGDREETQYF. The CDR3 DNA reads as TGTGCCACCAGCAGAGGGGACAGGGAGGAGACCCAGTACTTC.

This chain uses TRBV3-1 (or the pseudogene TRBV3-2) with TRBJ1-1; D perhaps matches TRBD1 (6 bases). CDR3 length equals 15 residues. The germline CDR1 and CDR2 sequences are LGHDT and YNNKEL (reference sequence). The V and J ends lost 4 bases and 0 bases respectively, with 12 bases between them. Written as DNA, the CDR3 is TGTGCCAGCAGCCGTTCACAGGGATTGAACACTGAAGCTTTCTTT. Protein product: CASSRSQGLNTEAFF.

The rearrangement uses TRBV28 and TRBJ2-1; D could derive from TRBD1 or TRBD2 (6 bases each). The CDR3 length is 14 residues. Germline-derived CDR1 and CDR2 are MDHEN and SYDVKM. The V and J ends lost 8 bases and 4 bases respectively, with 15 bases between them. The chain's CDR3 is CASWGLSGYNEQFF. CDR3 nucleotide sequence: TGTGCCAGCTGGGGGCTTAGCGGATACAATGAGCAGTTCTTC.

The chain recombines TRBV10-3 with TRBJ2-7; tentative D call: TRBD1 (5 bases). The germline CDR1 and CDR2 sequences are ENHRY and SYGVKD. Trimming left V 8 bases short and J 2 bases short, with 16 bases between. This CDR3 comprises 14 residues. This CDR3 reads CAIGAGPGAYEQYF. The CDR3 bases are TGTGCCATCGGGGCTGGCCCTGGAGCCTACGAGCAGTACTTC.

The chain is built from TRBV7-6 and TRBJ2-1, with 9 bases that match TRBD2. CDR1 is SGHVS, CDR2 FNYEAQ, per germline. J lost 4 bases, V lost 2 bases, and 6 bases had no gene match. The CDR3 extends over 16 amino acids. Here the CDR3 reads CASSLLTSGSYNEQFF. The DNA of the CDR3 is TGTGCCAGCAGCTTATTAACTAGCGGGTCTTACAATGAGCAGTTCTTC.